Listed below are T cell receptor beta chains from one sample, sequenced in a study of shared T cell receptors in the human thymus. The table came from immunoSEQ multiplex PCR; TCRdb's copy has only in-frame clones and leaves some out. The data hold more than 550,000 clones, with approximately 87% observed a single time. These data were also filed under a second study, of human thymus T cells.

What was sequenced was thymocytes. Receptor source: a boy in the first two years of life with a congenital heart defect. CDR3s include the opening cysteine and the closing phenylalanine or tryptophan. A D gene is named only where the DNA matches it firmly. Part of the rows lack a size; the others show once, few, many or a class for expanded clones.

cdr3_nt cdr3_aa d_call j_call v_call clone_size cdr3_length
TGTGCCACCAGCAGAGTGCCCCCTGAGGGTGTAGGGGAAAAACTGTTTTTT CATSRVPPEGVGEKLFF NA TRBJ1-4 TRBV15 NA 17
TGTGCCAGCAGCCATCCCCACCCGGGGACTAGCGGGGCAACCTACGAGCAGTACTTC CASSHPHPGTSGATYEQYF TRBD2 TRBJ2-7 TRBV7-2 NA 19
TGTGCCAGCAGCCCCAGGACAGGGGGTCGCCCAGATACGCAGTATTTT CASSPRTGGRPDTQYF TRBD1 TRBJ2-3 TRBV7-9 NA 16
TGTGCCAGCAGGCGGGGGGAAAATGAGCAGTTCTTC CASRRGENEQFF TRBD2 TRBJ2-1 TRBV6-5 NA 12
TGTGCCAGCAGCTCAGGACCCCAGGGTCTCTACGAGCAGTACTTC CASSSGPQGLYEQYF NA TRBJ2-7 TRBV7-2 NA 15
TGTGCCAGCAGCCCAGACCCAGAATACCGGGACAGGGAGAACACCGGGGAGCTGTTTTTT CASSPDPEYRDRENTGELFF TRBD1 TRBJ2-2 TRBV7-3 NA 20
TGTGCCAGCAGTTTACTCCCCCTCTATGGCTACACCTTC CASSLLPLYGYTF NA TRBJ1-2 TRBV6-6 once 13
TGTGCCAGCAGTACTGTTACAGGGGGCTACGCTGGAAACACCATATATTTT CASSTVTGGYAGNTIYF TRBD1 TRBJ1-3 TRBV28 NA 17
TGTGCCAGCAAGTCCCGGGACAGTCCGGAAACTGAAGCTTTCTTT CASKSRDSPETEAFF TRBD1 TRBJ1-1 TRBV6-5 NA 15
TGTGCCACCCTAAGAAACTACGAGCAGTACTTC CATLRNYEQYF NA TRBJ2-7 TRBV6-1 NA 11
TGTGCCAGCAGCCAAGATAACAGGGGAAATTCACCCCTCCACTTT CASSQDNRGNSPLHF TRBD1 TRBJ1-6 TRBV4-2 NA 15
TGTGCCAGCAGAGAAGGACAGATTTTCAATCAGCCCCAGCATTTT CASREGQIFNQPQHF NA TRBJ1-5 TRBV2 NA 15
TGTGCCAGCAGCGTAGCTGAGAATAGCGGGGTTTCCTACGAGCAGTACTTC CASSVAENSGVSYEQYF TRBD2 TRBJ2-7 TRBV9 NA 17
TGCGCCAGCAGCCAAGATTGTCGGCTCGCGGGACCAGCATACGAGCAGTACTTC CASSQDCRLAGPAYEQYF NA TRBJ2-7 TRBV4-1 NA 18
TGTGCCAGCAGCTCGGAGGGAGAAGAGACCCAGTACTTC CASSSEGEETQYF NA TRBJ2-5 TRBV5-6 NA 13
TGTGCCAGCAGCGTAGGACTAGCGGGCCTCTACGAGCAGTACTTC CASSVGLAGLYEQYF TRBD2 TRBJ2-7 TRBV9 NA 15
TGTGCCAGCACTAGCGGGGGCCCCTCCTACGAGCAGTACTTC CASTSGGPSYEQYF TRBD2 TRBJ2-7 TRBV27 NA 14
TGTGCCAGCTCACCTCGGACTAGCTCAACTCGGGAGACCCAGTACTTC CASSPRTSSTRETQYF TRBD2 TRBJ2-5 TRBV18 NA 16
TGTGCCAGCAGTGAACCGGAGGAGGACAGGGGGACAGATACGCAGTATTTT CASSEPEEDRGTDTQYF TRBD1 TRBJ2-3 TRBV25-1 few 17
TGTGCCAGCAGCGGGGCAACCGGGACTAGGCCCTTCGAGCAGTACTTC CASSGATGTRPFEQYF TRBD2 TRBJ2-7 TRBV7-9 NA 16
TGTGCCTGGATGGGGCGGGGGGATTCCCCCCTCCACTTT CAWMGRGDSPLHF NA TRBJ1-6 TRBV30 NA 13
TGTGCCAGTAGTTTCGGTCCCGCTGGGCGCAGGGAAAATCAGCCCCAGCATTTT CASSFGPAGRRENQPQHF NA TRBJ1-5 TRBV19 NA 18
TGTGCCAGCAAGACTAGCGGGGGAAGCTCCTACGAGCAGTACTTC CASKTSGGSSYEQYF TRBD2 TRBJ2-7 TRBV28 NA 15
TGCGCCAGCAGCCAAGGTAGCAGAAGAGCAGGGTCTGGTAAGGGTAGCAATCAGCCCCAGCATTTT CASSQGSRRAGSGKGSNQPQHF NA TRBJ1-5 TRBV4-1 NA 22
TGCGCCAGTGGACCGGGACTAGCGGGAGTAGATACGCAGTATTTT CASGPGLAGVDTQYF TRBD2 TRBJ2-3 TRBV5-1 NA 15
TGTGCCAGCAGTGAATACGGGGAAGAGACCCAGTACTTC CASSEYGEETQYF NA TRBJ2-5 TRBV2 NA 13
TGTGCCAGCAGCCCCCGGGGAGGTAAAGGCAATGAGCAGTTCTTC CASSPRGGKGNEQFF NA TRBJ2-1 TRBV7-9 NA 15
TGTGCCAGCAGCGGGCAGGGACAGTCCTACGAGCAGTACTTC CASSGQGQSYEQYF TRBD1 TRBJ2-7 TRBV7-9 NA 14
TGCGCCAGCAGCCAACCTTTACTAGCGGGGCAAGAGACCCAGTACTTC CASSQPLLAGQETQYF TRBD2 TRBJ2-5 TRBV4-1 NA 16
TGCGCCAGCAGCCACCGGAGGACGCCGAACACTGAAGCTTTCTTT CASSHRRTPNTEAFF NA TRBJ1-1 TRBV4-1 NA 15
TGTGCCAGCAGCACCCCGTGGACAGGGAACACTGAAGCTTTCTTT CASSTPWTGNTEAFF TRBD1 TRBJ1-1 TRBV7-8 NA 15
TGTGCCAGCAGCCCACAGAACAGGGCGGACTATGGCTACACCTTC CASSPQNRADYGYTF NA TRBJ1-2 TRBV7-8 NA 15
TGTGCCAGCAGCCCAGGACTAGCGACTCTTCATGAGCAGTTCTTC CASSPGLATLHEQFF TRBD2 TRBJ2-1 TRBV28 once 15
TGCGCCAGCAGTGCTAGTACCTACAATGAGCAGTTCTTC CASSASTYNEQFF NA TRBJ2-1 TRBV10-1 NA 13
TGTGCCATCAGTGAGTCGTGGAGTCAGCCCCAGCATTTT CAISESWSQPQHF NA TRBJ1-5 TRBV10-3 NA 13
TGTGCCAGCAGTTACCGCGGACAGGGGGATCAGCCCCAGCATTTT CASSYRGQGDQPQHF TRBD1 TRBJ1-5 TRBV6-5 NA 15
TGTGCCAGCACCCCGACAGGGATCGGCGCCTACGAGCAGTACTTC CASTPTGIGAYEQYF TRBD1 TRBJ2-7 TRBV6-1 NA 15
TGTGCCATCAGTGTCATACTAGCGCCACCCTACAATGAGCAGTTCTTC CAISVILAPPYNEQFF TRBD2 TRBJ2-1 TRBV10-3 NA 16
TGTGCCAGCAGGACAGCGAGCTCCTATAATTCACCCCTCCACTTT CASRTASSYNSPLHF NA TRBJ1-6 TRBV25-1 NA 15
TGTGCCAGCTCACCACCAGGAGGGGACAATGAGCAGTTCTTC CASSPPGGDNEQFF NA TRBJ2-1 TRBV18 few 14
TGTGCCAGCAGCATAGGACAGGGGGCGGTTGGCTACACCTTC CASSIGQGAVGYTF TRBD1 TRBJ1-2 TRBV7-9 NA 14
TGCGCCAGCAGGGCGGGAGTCCACTACGAGCAGTACTTC CASRAGVHYEQYF TRBD2 TRBJ2-7 TRBV5-1 once 13
TGTGCCTGGAGTCGGGGCGGGAGGACAGATACGCAGTATTTT CAWSRGGRTDTQYF TRBD2 TRBJ2-3 TRBV30 NA 14
TGTGCCAGCCGGGCTAGCGGAGATGAGCAGTTCTTC CASRASGDEQFF TRBD2 TRBJ2-1 TRBV6-5 NA 12
TGTGCCCTCCGGGTGAACTATGGCTACACCTTC CALRVNYGYTF NA TRBJ1-2 TRBV2 NA 11
TGTGCCAGCAGCTTTTGGTTGCGTGGCAGGGAAGAGACCCAGTACTTC CASSFWLRGREETQYF NA TRBJ2-5 TRBV11-2 NA 16
TGTGCCAGCAGTTTAGGAGGACAGGGGAAGAACACTGAAGCTTTCTTT CASSLGGQGKNTEAFF TRBD1 TRBJ1-1 TRBV27 NA 16
TGCGCCAGCAGCCACCGACTACAGGGTGGACAGCCCCAGCATTTT CASSHRLQGGQPQHF NA TRBJ1-5 TRBV4-1 NA 15
TGTGCCAGCAGCGTAGTGGGGAGCGGGAGGGCCGCCTACAATGAGCAGTTCTTC CASSVVGSGRAAYNEQFF TRBD2 TRBJ2-1 TRBV9 NA 18